This T cell receptor beta chain was sequenced for a study of T cells in Graves' hyperthyroidism and ophthalmopathy. Looked up from germline, CDR1 is SNHLY and CDR2 is FYNNEI. The CDR3 covers 13 residues. It was RNA transcripts that yielded the amplified TCR beta CDR3 regions. During a first-round RT-PCR of the TCR CDR3, the HTBI primer set was used. TCRdb recomputed calls from the multiplex PCR reads with MiXCR, one row per CDR3 protein. Here the sample spans around 540,000 distinct CDR3 sequences, about 43% being singletons. The patients, who ranged from 18 to 65 in age, presented with newly diagnosed hyperthyroidism lasting under 2 months. Researchers barred patients who had uncontrolled infection, other autoimmune disease, pregnancy or lactation. Diagnosis rested on symptoms, serum thyroxine and TRAb, thyroid ultrasound, and orbital computed tomography. The study, taken as a whole, reports: Ophthalmopathy could be told apart from stable hyperthyroidism with a 13 V-J model.

This clonotype has only one observation. Antigen: not known. Given a much more abundant clone one base away, this may be a read error. This TCR was recovered from a woman aged 18-29 years with Graves' hyperthyroidism. This sequence joins TRBV2 and TRBJ1-1; D is unresolved. Sequenced input: peripheral blood or thyroid tissue (not recorded which). The DNA of the CDR3 is TGTGTCAGCAGTGAAGCTGAACAAACTGAAGCTTTCTTT. Protein: CVSSEAEQTEAFF.